Following are 19 T cell receptor beta chains from one sample sequenced in a study of CXCR3-negative and CXCR3-positive naive CD8 T cells. Whole-study results and caveats: TRB CDR3s were more hydrophobic in CXCR3-positive than in CXCR3-negative naive cells.

Preparation of TRB cDNA libraries relied on 5' RACE carrying UMI labels. TCRdb reprocessed the 5' RACE reads, with one entry per CDR3 protein and no DNA. Here the sample table reports about 150,000 distinct CDR3 sequences. Antigen specificity for these receptors is unknown. Sequencing was performed on naive CXCR3+ CD8+ T cells from blood. Specified subset: CD45RO-CCR7+CD27+CD95- naive CD8+ T cells expressing CXCR3 (TNR3+). The receptors shown here come from a human donor in good health. Some clones in this sample may be carry-over from other donors' samples.

The chain combines TRBV6-4 with TRBJ2-5; TCRdb returns TRBD2, unconfirmable since there is no DNA. This CDR3 has 16 amino acids. CDR1 is MRHNA and CDR2 is SNTAGT in the germline V gene. CDR3 amino acids: CASSESAGSNQETQYF.

The chain joins TRBV11-3 to TRBJ2-2. CDR1 SGHNT and CDR2 YENEEA come from the germline V gene. The CDR3 has 15 amino acids. CDR3 region: CASSLVRGITGELFF.

The gene calls are TRBV9 and TRBJ2-7. The germline V gene has CDR1 SGDLS and CDR2 YYNGEE. The CDR3 spans 15 residues. The CDR3 sequence: CASSVGMGASYEQYF.

J is TRBJ2-3 and V is TRBV18; the D call from TCRdb, TRBD2, cannot be confirmed without DNA. Germline V gene lookup returns CDR1 KGHSH and CDR2 LQKENI. The length of the CDR3 is 16 residues. This CDR3 is CASSSLAGGTADTQYF.

This rearrangement joins TRBV4-1 to TRBJ2-7; TCRdb proposes TRBD2, but this gene call is untestable without DNA. Germline CDR1 and CDR2: MGHRA and YSYEKL. The CDR3 has 14 residues. The CDR3 spells CASSQAQGHYEQYF.

The chain carries TRBV12-3 or TRBV12-4 and TRBJ2-1; lacking DNA, the TRBD1 call made by TCRdb goes unchecked. This CDR3 is built from 14 residues. The CDR3 sequence: CASGRAGGYNEQFF.

The gene calls are TRBV29-1 and TRBJ2-3; TCRdb selects TRBD2, and the lack of DNA leaves this call unchecked. CDR1 and CDR2 (germline): SQVTM, ANQGSEA. CDR3 length: 11 residues. The CDR3: CSVLEVDTQYF.

This chain uses TRBV19 with TRBJ2-7; as DNA is missing, the TRBD2 call by TCRdb cannot be tested. The CDR3 extends over 15 amino acids. The V gene's germline CDR1 is LNHDA and CDR2 SQIVND (reference sequence). The CDR3 loop reads CASSTLTSGEREQYF.

The rearrangement uses TRBV7-9 and TRBJ2-2; the TRBD1 assignment by TCRdb is unverifiable without DNA. This CDR3 spans 14 amino acids. Germline-derived CDR1 and CDR2 are SEHNR and FQNEAQ (reference sequence). The CDR3 here is CATGMGVTGGELFF.

This chain connects TRBV29-1 to TRBJ1-3; TCRdb's D call of TRBD1 is untestable without DNA. The germline V gene encodes CDR1 SQVTM and CDR2 ANQGSEA. This CDR3 has 15 residues. Here the CDR3 reads CSVVGDRNSGNTIYF.

The chain is built from TRBV5-6 and TRBJ2-5; there is no DNA to check the TCRdb D call of TRBD2. The CDR3 is 13 amino acids. Germline V gene sequence: CDR1 SGHDT, CDR2 YYEEEE. CDR3 amino acids: CASSRTSVETQYF.

The chain links TRBV6-5 to TRBJ2-3; TCRdb returns TRBD1, unconfirmable since there is no DNA. The CDR3 covers 15 residues. The V gene's germline CDR1 is MNHEY and CDR2 SVGAGI. This CDR3 is CASSPLAGLTDTQYF.

This chain links TRBV5-1 with TRBJ2-2; TCRdb names TRBD1, which stays unverified in the absence of DNA. The CDR3 runs to 15 residues. CDR1 is SGHRS, CDR2 YFSETQ, per germline. The chain's CDR3 is CASSWTGSRTGELFF.

The chain carries TRBV12-3 or TRBV12-4 and TRBJ2-3; TCRdb's assignment of TRBD2 cannot be checked, as there is no DNA. The CDR3 is 15 residues long. The CDR3 region is CASSLGGSWTDTQYF.

The chain combines TRBV29-1 with TRBJ2-1. CDR3 length: 13 residues. Germline CDR1 and CDR2: SQVTM and ANQGSEA. The chain's CDR3 is CSVEGGSYNEQFF.

The rearrangement links TRBV9 to TRBJ2-7; TCRdb reports TRBD1, a call that lacks DNA to check it against. Germline V lookup: CDR1 SGDLS, CDR2 YYNGEE. The CDR3 extends over 14 amino acids. CDR3 loop: CASSPGHLSYEQYF.

The chain combines TRBV3-1 with TRBJ2-7; TCRdb outputs TRBD2, but without DNA this stays unchecked. The CDR3 is made up of 18 amino acids. Germline CDR1 is LGHDT and CDR2 is YNNKEL (reference sequence). The CDR3 region is CASSPSGTSGRASYEQYF.

The gene calls are TRBV29-1 and TRBJ2-7; there is no DNA to check the TCRdb D call of TRBD1. Germline V gives CDR1 SQVTM, CDR2 ANQGSEA. The CDR3 has 13 amino acids. The CDR3 sequence: CSVEGMGRLEQYF.

This chain uses TRBV7-6 with TRBJ2-7; TCRdb reports TRBD1, a call that lacks DNA to check it against. Per the germline V gene, CDR1 is SGHVS and CDR2 is FNYEAQ. The CDR3 has 15 amino acids. The CDR3 is CASSLGGTDSYEQYF.